A selection of T cell receptor beta chains follows, all from one sample in a study of control samples from healthy donors and cancer patients. The table came from immunoSEQ multiplex PCR; TCRdb's copy has only in-frame clones and leaves some out. The sample has some 150,000 clones, around 91% seen once; the top ten hold less than 1.6%. Input material: blood. These receptors came from a woman in her twenties or thirties in good health. CDR3s include the opening cysteine and the closing phenylalanine or tryptophan. A D gene is named only where the DNA matches it firmly.

v_call	d_call	j_call	cdr3_nt	cdr3_aa
TRBV7-3	TRBD2	TRBJ2-1	TGTGCCAGCAGCTTAACGTCCGGGACTAGCGGCTACAATGAGCAGTTCTTC	CASSLTSGTSGYNEQFF
TRBV6-2/TRBV6-3	NA	TRBJ1-2	TGTGCCAGCAGTTACTCGCTGCAAGTAGATGGCTACACCTTC	CASSYSLQVDGYTF
TRBV5-1	TRBD1	TRBJ2-7	TGCGCCAGCAGCTTGGACGGGACAGGGAACGAGCAGTACTTC	CASSLDGTGNEQYF
TRBV10-3	NA	TRBJ2-3	TGTGCCATCAGTGACAGCACAGATACGCAGTATTTT	CAISDSTDTQYF
TRBV18	NA	TRBJ1-5	TGTGCCAGCTCACGAGGACAGTGGAATCAGCCCCAGCATTTT	CASSRGQWNQPQHF
TRBV7-8	NA	TRBJ1-2	TGTGCCAGCAGCTTAGGGGGGGCTCATAACTATGGCTACACCTTC	CASSLGGAHNYGYTF
TRBV14	NA	TRBJ1-2	TGTGCCAGCAGCCCATCAGGGAATGGCTACACCTTC	CASSPSGNGYTF
TRBV6-6	NA	TRBJ1-1	TGTGCCAGCAGTTACTCACAGGGAGGGACTGAAGCTTTCTTT	CASSYSQGGTEAFF
TRBV21-1	NA	TRBJ1-6	TGTGCCAGCAGCAACCACCGGACAAGGGAAAATTCACCCCTCCACTTT	CASSNHRTRENSPLHF
TRBV28	NA	TRBJ2-7	TGTGCCAGCAGTTTGTACGGACAGTATTACGAGCAGTACTTC	CASSLYGQYYEQYF
TRBV7-9	TRBD1	TRBJ1-3	TGTGCCAGCAGCTCCGGAACAGGGGGGTCTGGAAACACCATATATTTT	CASSSGTGGSGNTIYF
TRBV7-7	NA	TRBJ2-3	TGTGCTAGCAGCTTAGCGGTCCAGGGTATCTCAGATACGCAGTATTTT	CASSLAVQGISDTQYF
TRBV4-3	TRBD2	TRBJ2-7	TGCGCCAGCAGCCAGCTGACTAGCGGTGCCTACGAGCAGTACTTC	CASSQLTSGAYEQYF
TRBV13	TRBD1	TRBJ2-7	TGTGCCAGCAGCCGCTTGGACAGGGGGTACGAGCAGTACTTC	CASSRLDRGYEQYF
TRBV11-3	TRBD2	TRBJ2-3	TGTGCCAGCAGCTTCGGTAGCGGGATCACAGATACGCAGTATTTT	CASSFGSGITDTQYF
TRBV5-5	TRBD2	TRBJ2-5	TGTGCCAGCACCTTCGCCGGGACTAGCGGGGTCCAAGAGACCCAGTACTTC	CASTFAGTSGVQETQYF